The sample holds one count of the clone carrying this TCR beta chain. The antigen is undetermined. The sample is drawn from a study of T cells in localized non-small cell lung cancer. Notes on the study in general: One tumor region alone was sequenced, and heterogeneity therefore remains possible. Uninvolved adjacent lung had the highest recorded T cell clonality, with tumor below it. The appearance of a median approximately 57 of the top 100 tumor clones was seen in adjacent lung. Density of T cells in blood, when higher, went with longer overall survival.

From germline, CDR1 is SGHDN and CDR2 FVKESK. The CDR3 consists of 15 residues. V was clipped by 4 bases and J by 1 base, with 8 bases between them. Data came from immunoSEQ multiplex PCR; TCRdb stores just in-frame clones and leaves some out. The sample lists 35,000 to 45,000 clones; approximately 81% were seen once. The chain carries TRBV14 and TRBJ2-6; perhaps TRBD1 as D (5 bases). The sample here was peripheral blood mononuclear cells, taken before any cancer treatment. This receptor was obtained from a male donor older than 55 with stage II lung adenocarcinoma. This CDR3 reads CASSPQASGANVLTF. CDR3 nucleotide sequence: TGTGCCAGCAGCCCACAGGCTTCTGGGGCCAACGTCCTGACTTTC. Full variable domain (remainder filled in from reference TRBV14 and TRBJ2-6): EAGVTQFPSHSVIEKGQTVTLRCDPISGHDNLYWYRRVMGKEIKFLLHFVKESKQDESGMPNNRFLAERTGGTYSTLKVQPAELEDSGVYFCASSPQASGANVLTFGAGSRLTVL.